This passage covers 9 T cell receptor beta chains from one sample sequenced in a study of PD-1 blockade in classical Hodgkin lymphoma. Clones were read by immunoSEQ multiplex PCR, and TCRdb kept only the in-frame ones, dropping some. The table shows roughly 29,000 clones, with less than 80% occurring only once. Time point described: cycle 4 day 1 (C4D1), after more than five weeks of nivolumab. Following autologous stem cell transplantation, relapse occurred in every patient, and exposure to brentuximab vedotin varied. Negative magnetic selection isolated CD4+ T cells from thawed PBMCs. Sequenced material: CD4+ T cells from blood, taken before the fourth cycle of nivolumab. The receptors derive from a human donor with classical Hodgkin lymphoma.

V is TRBV11-3 and J is TRBJ2-2; D not resolved. The V gene's germline CDR1 is SGHNT and CDR2 YENEEA. V was trimmed by 1 base and J by 6 bases, leaving 6 bases between them. The CDR3 length is 13 residues. DNA of the CDR3: TGTGCCAGCAGCTTAGGGGGTGCCGGGGAGCTGTTTTTT. It yields the protein CASSLGGAGELFF.

The CDR3 region is CASSPSGGLPLHF. The CDR3 DNA reads TGTGCCAGCAGCCCCTCGGGGGGCCTACCCCTCCACTTT. This chain joins TRBV11-2 and TRBJ1-6; TRBD1 might be the D (6 bases). The CDR3 has 13 amino acids. The V end lost 5 bases, the J end lost 12 bases, and 14 bases lay between the germline ends. Germline V lookup: CDR1 SGHAT, CDR2 FQNNGV.

The rearrangement uses TRBV2 and TRBJ1-3, with D possibly matching TRBD1 (5 bases). This CDR3 comprises 16 residues. CDR1 is SNHLY and CDR2 is FYNNEI in the germline V gene. V lost 5 bases, J lost 0 bases, and 14 bases lay in between. The CDR3 sequence is CASSQGFPYSGNTIYF. The CDR3, as DNA: TGTGCCAGCAGTCAGGGTTTCCCCTACTCTGGAAACACCATATATTTT.

The chain joins TRBV11-2 to TRBJ2-1; D is unclear. The germline V gene has CDR1 SGHAT and CDR2 FQNNGV. This CDR3 spans 12 amino acids. V lost 1 base to trimming and J lost 10 bases, with 8 bases between them. The CDR3 DNA sequence: TGTGCCAGCAGCTTAGTAGTTGGAGAGCAGTTCTTC. This codes for CASSLVVGEQFF.

The chain employs TRBV19 and TRBJ1-5; D might be TRBD1 (6 bases). Germline V gene lookup returns CDR1 LNHDA and CDR2 SQIVND (reference sequence). Trimming pared 6 bases from V and 5 bases from J, leaving 17 bases between. There are 15 residues in the CDR3. The DNA for the CDR3 is TGTGCCAGTAGCACAATAGGGGGGGCACATCAGCCCCAGCATTTT. This sequence encodes CASSTIGGAHQPQHF.

The chain has TRBV11-2 and TRBJ2-7, with TRBD2 as a possible D gene (7 bases). This CDR3 is 13 amino acids long. Germline V CDR1 and CDR2: SGHAT, FQNNGV. V was trimmed by 6 bases and J by 5 bases, leaving 14 bases between them. CDR3 nucleotide sequence: TGTGCCAGCAGTCTAGGCGGGGGCCACGAGCAGTACTTC. Encoded protein: CASSLGGGHEQYF.

This clone was detected once. V and J are TRBV18 and TRBJ1-1; maybe TRBD1 (5 bases). Trimming took off 3 bases at V and 0 bases at J, with 14 bases between the two ends. Germline CDR1 is KGHSH and CDR2 is LQKENI. The CDR3 has 16 residues. This chain's CDR3 is CASSPPGASMNTEAFF. The CDR3 region has the DNA TGTGCCAGCTCACCGCCCGGGGCCTCTATGAACACTGAAGCTTTCTTT.

The genes are TRBV19 and TRBJ1-5, with TRBD1 matching over 10 bases. From germline, CDR1 is LNHDA and CDR2 SQIVND (reference sequence). The trim removed 11 bases at V and 5 bases at J, leaving 12 bases unmatched. The CDR3 totals 15 residues. In DNA, the CDR3 is TGTGCCGCGGGACAGGGGCGTAGAGGGGATCAGCCCCAGCATTTT. Its protein is CAAGQGRRGDQPQHF.

CDR3 amino acids: CASTDRGPDQETQYF. CDR3 nucleotide sequence: TGCGCCAGCACCGACAGGGGGCCCGACCAAGAGACCCAGTACTTC. The chain employs TRBV5-1 and TRBJ2-5; 10 positions match TRBD1. The CDR3 loop spans 15 amino acids. Germline V gene data show CDR1 as SGHRS and CDR2 as YFSETQ. J was trimmed by 0 bases and V by 6 bases; bases with no gene match: 5.